Presented here are 20 T cell receptor beta chains from one specimen sequenced in a study of control samples from healthy donors and cancer patients. Measured with immunoSEQ multiplex PCR; TCRdb has only the in-frame clones, and not every one. The sample includes around 150,000 clones, around 90% of them seen just once. Input material: blood. The receptors were sampled from a man younger than 40 in good health.

V is TRBV28 and J is TRBJ2-7; 10 positions match TRBD2. The CDR3 covers 12 residues. The ends lost 3 bases at V and 12 bases at J; junction bases unmatched: 5. Germline CDR1 reads MDHEN; CDR2 reads SYDVKM. The CDR3 sequence is CASSFEGLAAYF. CDR3 coding DNA: TGTGCCAGCAGTTTTGAAGGACTAGCGGCGTACTTC.

This clone was observed a handful of times. V and J are TRBV12-3 or TRBV12-4 and TRBJ1-2; the D is unclear. Trimming cost V 1 base and J 8 bases, with 11 bases left between them. CDR3 length: 13 amino acids. The CDR3 loop reads CASSLEGIGGYTF. For the CDR3, the DNA is TGTGCCAGCAGTTTAGAGGGAATTGGAGGCTACACCTTC.

This chain links TRBV10-2 with TRBJ1-5, with 7 bases identical to TRBD1. This CDR3 comprises 18 residues. Germline CDR1 and CDR2: WSHSY and SAAADI. J gave up 0 bases and V 0 bases, and 8 bases lay outside the gene matches. CDR3: CASSESIGQVNSNQPQHF. CDR3 nucleotide sequence: TGCGCCAGCAGTGAGTCGATTGGACAGGTTAATAGCAATCAGCCCCAGCATTTT.

Only one count was recorded for this clone. This chain joins TRBV3-1 (or the pseudogene TRBV3-2) and TRBJ2-2; the D gene is possibly TRBD2 (6 bases). Germline V gives CDR1 LGHDT, CDR2 YNNKEL (reference sequence). The germline V and J ends were trimmed by 4 bases and 0 bases, with 9 bases remaining between them. The CDR3 runs to 15 residues. The CDR3 loop reads CASSRWGANTGELFF. The CDR3 DNA follows: TGTGCCAGCAGCCGTTGGGGGGCGAACACCGGGGAGCTGTTTTTT.

This chain uses TRBV5-1 with TRBJ2-3; 9 bases align to TRBD1. The CDR3 totals 16 residues. V shed 2 bases, J shed 8 bases, and the junction held 12 bases outside the gene matches. CDR1 and CDR2 from the germline V gene are SGHRS and YFSETQ. Here the CDR3 DNA reads TGCGCCAGCAGCTTTTATGGGACAGGGATCGTGGCTACGCAGTATTTT. It is translated as CASSFYGTGIVATQYF.

This clone has a handful of counts. V usage is TRBV9 and J usage is TRBJ2-2, with a weak D call TRBD2 (5 bases). With 2 bases removed from V and 7 bases from J, the gap between germline ends came to 12 bases. CDR1 SGDLS and CDR2 YYNGEE come from the germline V gene. The CDR3 spans 14 residues. CDR3 sequence reads: CASSVTVGGGELFF. For the CDR3, the DNA is TGTGCCAGCAGCGTGACCGTTGGAGGCGGGGAGCTGTTTTTT.

The rearrangement links TRBV7-3 to TRBJ2-1; 7 bases match TRBD1. This CDR3 contains 14 residues. Per the germline V gene, CDR1 is SGHTA and CDR2 is FQGTGA. Trimming took 4 bases from V and 5 from J; bases not matched to a gene: 5. The CDR3 DNA sequence: TGTGCCAGCAGCTCTAACAGGGGACACAATGAGCAGTTCTTC. Encoded protein: CASSSNRGHNEQFF.

The V and J genes are TRBV25-1 and TRBJ1-6, with unresolved D. The CDR3 is 16 residues long. Germline V CDR1 and CDR2: MGHDK, SYGVNS. Trimming took 6 bases from V and 6 from J, leaving 18 bases between them. Here the CDR3 DNA reads TGTGCCAGCAGCCAGATGGGTACAGTCGCTAATTCACCCCTCCACTTT. Encoded protein: CASSQMGTVANSPLHF.

This rearrangement joins TRBV5-6 to TRBJ2-1; TRBD2 aligns across 7 bases. The junction had 16 bases not matched to a gene; V was cut back by 3 bases and J by 7 bases. The CDR3 has 17 residues. Germline V gene lookup returns CDR1 SGHDT and CDR2 YYEEEE. The CDR3 DNA follows: TGTGCCAGCAGCTCCTCGTTATACGCGGGAGTGGGTAATGAGCAGTTCTTC. Its protein product is CASSSSLYAGVGNEQFF.

The chain joins TRBV7-8 to TRBJ2-7; TRBD2 is a possible D gene (6 bases). Trimming removed 7 bases from V and 1 base from J, with 14 bases in between. The CDR3 is 14 residues long. Germline V gene data show CDR1 as SGHVS and CDR2 as FQNEAQ. The CDR3 here is CASTADGSSYEQYF. The CDR3 DNA sequence: TGTGCCAGCACCGCGGACGGGAGTTCCTACGAGCAGTACTTC.

The chain is built from TRBV7-3 and TRBJ2-5; 7 bases agree with TRBD2. This CDR3 region has 13 residues. CDR1 is SGHTA and CDR2 is FQGTGA in the germline V gene. Trimming took 6 bases from V and 5 from J; bases not matched to a gene: 6. Written as DNA, the CDR3 is TGTGCCAGCAGGGCGGGGGTGGAGGAGACCCAGTACTTC. Translating it yields CASRAGVEETQYF.

The chain carries TRBV20-1 and TRBJ2-7; D is undetermined. V was shortened by 3 bases and J by 4 bases, with 7 bases between the two germline ends. CDR3 length: 11 amino acids. Germline V lookup: CDR1 DFQATT, CDR2 SNEGSKA (reference sequence). DNA for the CDR3: TGCAGTGCTAGGGTGGGGTACGAGCAGTACTTC. This translates into CSARVGYEQYF.

This sequence joins TRBV4-3 and TRBJ2-7; TRBD2 aligns across 8 bases. The CDR3 contains 18 residues. V gave up 1 base and J gave up 2 bases; unmatched junction bases: 13. CDR1 and CDR2 (germline): LGHNA, YSLEER. The CDR3 is CASSQGPPAGGGTYEQYF. The CDR3 DNA sequence: TGCGCCAGCAGCCAAGGCCCCCCCGCGGGAGGCGGAACCTACGAGCAGTACTTC.

The genes are TRBV28 and TRBJ2-3; D is unresolved. Between the trimmed V and J ends, which lost 6 bases and 9 bases, there was a span of 16 bases. Germline values: CDR1 MDHEN, CDR2 SYDVKM. CDR3 size: 13 residues. DNA of the CDR3: TGTGCCAGCAGGGTGGGCGGCTCAGGAACGCAGTATTTT. It codes for CASRVGGSGTQYF.

The chain links TRBV28 to TRBJ1-2; D is unresolved. The germline gives CDR1 MDHEN, CDR2 SYDVKM. This CDR3 comprises 13 residues. V gave up 7 bases and J gave up 0 bases, with 9 bases separating them. CDR3 sequence (DNA): TGTGCCAGCACTCTCTTGACTAACTATGGCTACACCTTC. Amino acids: CASTLLTNYGYTF.

The chain links TRBV6-5 to TRBJ1-1; D remains ambiguous. CDR3 size: 12 residues. V was shortened by 8 bases and J by 4 bases, with 11 bases between the two germline ends. Looked up from germline, CDR1 is MNHEY and CDR2 is SVGAGI. CDR3 sequence: CASGRESTEAFF. The CDR3 DNA follows: TGTGCCAGCGGGAGGGAGAGCACTGAAGCTTTCTTT.

This chain connects TRBV6-1 to TRBJ1-1; D unclear. This CDR3 contains 14 residues. From germline, CDR1 is MNHNS and CDR2 SASEGT. Trimming cost V 0 bases and J 7 bases, with 12 bases left between them. In DNA, the CDR3 is TGTGCCAGCAGTGAAGCGCTTTGGGGAGGTGAAGCTTTCTTT. This translates into CASSEALWGGEAFF.

The chain employs TRBV27 and TRBJ1-1, with a tentative D call TRBD1 (5 bases). In germline, CDR1 is MNHEY, CDR2 SMNVEV (reference sequence). The V and J ends lost 2 bases and 5 bases respectively, with 15 bases between them. This CDR3 is 15 amino acids long. In DNA form, the CDR3 reads TGTGCCAGCAGTTTAGTGGGGCGCAGGGCTACTGAAGCTTTCTTT. Amino acid sequence: CASSLVGRRATEAFF.

The CDR3 protein is CAISAYIQNNEKLFF. The CDR3 DNA sequence: TGTGCCATCAGTGCGTACATACAGAACAATGAAAAACTGTTTTTT. The gene calls are TRBV10-3 and TRBJ1-4, with D hard to call. Germline V gene lookup returns CDR1 ENHRY and CDR2 SYGVKD. This CDR3 comprises 15 residues. Trimming shortened V by 4 bases and J by 5 bases, and 14 bases separated the two germline ends.

This chain uses TRBV4-1 with TRBJ1-6; D gene unclear. V gave up 1 base and J gave up 12 bases, with 16 bases separating them. From germline, CDR1 is MGHRA and CDR2 YSYEKL. The CDR3 runs to 15 residues. The CDR3 loop reads CASSQVGEYRQPLHF. DNA for the CDR3: TGCGCCAGCAGCCAAGTCGGGGAATACCGGCAACCCCTCCACTTT.